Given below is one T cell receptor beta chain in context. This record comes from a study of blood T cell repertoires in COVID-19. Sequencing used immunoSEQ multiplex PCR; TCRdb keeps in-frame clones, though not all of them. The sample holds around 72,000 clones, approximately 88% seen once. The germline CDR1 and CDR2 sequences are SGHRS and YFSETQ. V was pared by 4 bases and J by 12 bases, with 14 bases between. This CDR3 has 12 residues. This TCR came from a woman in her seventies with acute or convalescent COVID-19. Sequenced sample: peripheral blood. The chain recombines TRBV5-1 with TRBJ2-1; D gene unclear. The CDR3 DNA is TGCGCCAGCAGCCCTGACTTTCCGCCGCAGTTCTTC. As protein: CASSPDFPPQFF.